A single sample gave rise to the 18 T cell receptor beta chains below, sequenced in a study of blood T cell repertoires in COVID-19. Repertoires were generated with immunoSEQ multiplex PCR, while TCRdb's copy carries only in-frame clones and drops some. The sample consists of 250,000 to 350,000 clones, under 90% of them appearing once. The specimen sequenced was peripheral blood. The receptors stem from a woman in her twenties or thirties with COVID-19, enrolled during active disease.

This clone has just a few counts. J is TRBJ1-6 and V is TRBV6-5; 7 bases are shared with TRBD1. J lost 5 bases, V lost 0 bases, and 1 base had no gene match. Germline CDR1 and CDR2: MNHEY and SVGAGI. The CDR3 length is 15 residues. CDR3 coding DNA: TGTGCCAGCAGTTACTCGGGGACAGATAATTCACCCCTCCACTTT. Its translation is CASSYSGTDNSPLHF.

The rearrangement joins TRBV6-5 to TRBJ2-1; tentatively, D is TRBD2 (5 bases). Germline loops: CDR1 MNHEY, CDR2 SVGAGI. The ends were cut back, 2 bases at V and 7 bases at J, with 9 bases in the middle. The CDR3 length is 13 residues. In DNA form, the CDR3 reads TGTGCCAGCAGTTACGTACTAGGTAATGAGCAGTTCTTC. It translates to CASSYVLGNEQFF.

V is TRBV5-1 and J is TRBJ2-3; perhaps TRBD2 as D (6 bases). The CDR3 is made up of 15 amino acids. Deletions cut 2 bases from V and 4 bases from J, with 14 bases between. Germline V gene lookup returns CDR1 SGHRS and CDR2 YFSETQ. The CDR3 is CASSLARGGADTQYF. The CDR3, as DNA: TGCGCCAGCAGCTTAGCGCGGGGAGGCGCAGATACGCAGTATTTT.

V and J are TRBV12-3 or TRBV12-4 and TRBJ2-7, with TRBD1 identical over 10 bases. This CDR3 contains 13 residues. V lost 5 bases to trimming and J lost 4 bases; unmatched junction nucleotides: 2. This CDR3 is CASSRDRGYEQYF. DNA for the CDR3: TGTGCCAGCAGTCGGGACAGGGGTTACGAGCAGTACTTC.

This chain uses TRBV7-6 with TRBJ2-2; a weak D match, TRBD1 (6 bases). The CDR3 is 15 residues long. Germline lookup yields CDR1 SGHVS and CDR2 FNYEAQ. Deletions cut 1 base from V and 1 base from J, with 7 bases between. CDR3 loop: CASSLEDRNTGELFF. CDR3 nucleotides: TGTGCCAGCAGCTTAGAGGACAGGAACACCGGGGAGCTGTTTTTT.

The rearrangement links TRBV6-2 or TRBV6-3 to TRBJ1-1; maybe TRBD1 (5 bases). CDR1 MNHEY and CDR2 SVGEGT come from the germline V gene. The V end lost 2 bases, the J end lost 5 bases, and 15 bases lay between the germline ends. The CDR3 is 15 amino acids. The CDR3 here is CASSYKVGTVTEAFF. DNA for the CDR3: TGTGCCAGCAGTTACAAAGTGGGGACTGTAACTGAAGCTTTCTTT.

V is TRBV15 and J is TRBJ2-7; 14 positions agree with TRBD2. CDR3 length: 15 amino acids. The germline CDR1 and CDR2 sequences are LNHNV and YYDKDF (reference sequence). V lost 5 bases and J lost 4; bases outside the gene matches: 4. CDR3 protein: CATSPGTSGGYEQYF. CDR3 bases: TGTGCCACCAGCCCTGGGACTAGCGGGGGATACGAGCAGTACTTC.

The rearrangement links TRBV29-1 to TRBJ2-5; 11 bases match TRBD2. Germline CDR1 and CDR2: SQVTM and ANQGSEA. CDR3 length: 13 amino acids. V shed 5 bases and J 5 bases; nucleotides not matched to a gene: 4. The chain's CDR3 is CSVLLAGAETQYF. The CDR3, as DNA: TGCAGCGTTCTACTAGCGGGAGCTGAGACCCAGTACTTC.

The chain recombines TRBV3-1 (or the pseudogene TRBV3-2) with TRBJ1-2, with D unclear. The CDR3 is 14 amino acids. V lost 8 bases and J lost 4, with 17 bases in between. Looked up from germline, CDR1 is LGHDT and CDR2 is YNNKEL (reference sequence). CDR3 sequence: CASAGPKPPYGYTF. CDR3 sequence (DNA): TGTGCCAGCGCAGGTCCTAAGCCCCCCTATGGCTACACCTTC.

The chain is built from TRBV7-6 and TRBJ2-1; D not certain. The V and J ends lost 5 bases and 10 bases respectively, with 18 bases between them. The CDR3 spans 14 residues. Germline CDR1 SGHVS, CDR2 FNYEAQ. The CDR3 reads CASSPILDSGEQFF. In nucleotides, the CDR3 is TGTGCCAGCAGCCCGATCCTCGACTCCGGCGAGCAGTTCTTC.

This chain uses TRBV27 with TRBJ2-7, with D perhaps matching TRBD1 (5 bases). Germline assignment: CDR1 MNHEY and CDR2 SMNVEV (reference sequence). CDR3 length: 15 residues. Trimming took 6 bases from V and 1 from J, leaving 16 bases between them. The CDR3, as DNA: TGTGCCAGCAGCCAAACATGGGGCAGGTCCTACGAGCAGTACTTC. Amino acid sequence: CASSQTWGRSYEQYF.

This sequence joins TRBV12-3 or TRBV12-4 and TRBJ2-1; 7 nucleotides line up with TRBD2. This CDR3 has 13 amino acids. After removal of 3 bases from V and 6 bases from J, the junction contained 2 bases not matched to a gene. CDR3 sequence reads: CASSFGGFNEQFF. The CDR3 DNA is TGTGCCAGCAGTTTCGGGGGGTTCAATGAGCAGTTCTTC.

This chain uses TRBV5-4 with TRBJ1-2; D may be TRBD1 (5 bases). The CDR3 is 16 amino acids. Trimming shortened V by 4 bases and J by 2 bases, and 18 bases separated the two germline ends. Per germline, CDR1 SGHNT and CDR2 YYREEE (reference sequence). The CDR3 sequence is CASSPTEGRTNYGYTF. Written as DNA, the CDR3 is TGTGCCAGCAGCCCAACGGAGGGTCGGACAAACTATGGCTACACCTTC.

This sequence joins TRBV15 and TRBJ1-1; tentative D call: TRBD1 (6 bases). Trimming took off 3 bases at V and 1 base at J, with 15 bases between the two ends. There are 16 residues in the CDR3. Per germline, CDR1 LNHNV and CDR2 YYDKDF (reference sequence). The CDR3 is CATSRENRAPNTEAFF. The CDR3 DNA reads TGTGCCACCAGCAGGGAAAACAGGGCCCCGAACACTGAAGCTTTCTTT.

The chain links TRBV10-3 to TRBJ2-1; TRBD2 matches at 13 bases. The CDR3 runs 16 residues. Germline CDR1 is ENHRY and CDR2 is SYGVKD. V was clipped by 6 bases and J by 8 bases; unmatched bases: 10. The CDR3, as DNA: TGTGCCATCAGCGCATGGACTAGCGGGAGAGAAGATGAGCAGTTCTTC. This translates into CAISAWTSGREDEQFF.

This chain uses TRBV7-8 with TRBJ2-2; 16 bases are a match to TRBD2. The CDR3 has 19 amino acids. The V gene end was trimmed by 5 bases and the J gene end by 5 bases; junction bases not matched to a gene: 11. The V gene's germline CDR1 is SGHVS and CDR2 FQNEAQ. The CDR3 region is CASSPVGLAGGGETGELFF. The CDR3 DNA sequence: TGTGCCAGCAGCCCCGTGGGACTAGCGGGAGGGGGGGAAACCGGGGAGCTGTTTTTT.

J is TRBJ2-1 and V is TRBV15; a possible D gene is TRBD2 (5 bases). The germline V gene has CDR1 LNHNV and CDR2 YYDKDF (reference sequence). Trimming removed 0 bases at V and 4 bases at J, with 13 bases between. The CDR3 extends over 16 amino acids. The CDR3 sequence is CATSRDEGSTYNEQFF. In DNA, the CDR3 is TGTGCCACCAGCAGAGATGAGGGCTCGACTTACAATGAGCAGTTCTTC. The variable domain in full, completed from reference TRBV15 and TRBJ2-1, reads DAMVIQNPRYQVTQFGKPVTLSCSQTLNHNVMYWYQQKSSQAPKLLFHYYDKDFNNEADTPDNFQSRRPNTSFCFLDIRSPGLGDTAMYLCATSRDEGSTYNEQFFGPGTRLTVL.

The chain is built from TRBV29-1 and TRBJ2-3, with TRBD1 matching 9 bases. The CDR3 is 14 amino acids. With V trimmed by 2 bases and J by 3 bases, 3 bases remained unmatched. Germline V lookup: CDR1 SQVTM, CDR2 ANQGSEA. The chain's CDR3 is CSVEKGTGTDTQYF. Here the CDR3 DNA reads TGCAGCGTTGAAAAGGGGACAGGGACAGATACGCAGTATTTT.